The 31 T cell receptor beta chains listed next were all sequenced from one sample in a study of shared T cell receptors in the human thymus. The data were produced by immunoSEQ multiplex PCR, yet TCRdb's version contains in-frame clones alone and is incomplete. Seen here are 550,000 to 800,000 clones, 80% to 90% observed once, and the top ten hold more than 0.01%. These sequences were also reported in another study, on human thymus T cells.

The sequenced sample was thymocytes. Receptors originate from a girl under three years old with a congenital heart defect.

V usage is TRBV7-2 and J usage is TRBJ1-2; no clear D gene. CDR3 length equals 16 residues. Per the germline V gene, CDR1 is SGHTA and CDR2 is FQGNSA. Trimming stripped 4 bases from V and 8 bases from J, with 23 bases between. Here the CDR3 reads CASSSPGVGCIIGYTF. In DNA, the CDR3 is TGTGCCAGCAGCTCCCCCGGGGTTGGGTGTATAATAGGCTACACCTTC.

The V gene is TRBV14, the J gene TRBJ2-7, with D possibly TRBD1 on 6 matching bases. V was cut by 0 bases and J by 2 bases, with 8 bases left in between. The germline gives CDR1 SGHDN, CDR2 FVKESK. The CDR3 has 14 amino acids. This chain's CDR3 is CASSQDEGAYEQYF. The CDR3 DNA reads TGTGCCAGCAGCCAAGATGAGGGGGCCTACGAGCAGTACTTC.

The CDR3: CASSVRDSSYEQYF. The CDR3 region has the DNA TGTGCCAGCAGCGTTAGGGACAGCTCCTACGAGCAGTACTTC. The chain combines TRBV11-2 with TRBJ2-7, with 7 bases matching TRBD1. The CDR3 spans 14 residues. The V gene's germline CDR1 is SGHAT and CDR2 FQNNGV. Trimming cost V 5 bases and J 0 bases; bases outside gene matches: 4.

V is TRBV18 and J is TRBJ1-6; D ambiguous. CDR1 is KGHSH, CDR2 LQKENI, per germline. V was shortened by 2 bases and J by 10 bases, with 15 bases between the two germline ends. The CDR3 consists of 15 residues. This chain's CDR3 is CASSPMGRLESPLHF. The DNA of the CDR3 is TGTGCCAGCTCACCAATGGGGAGGTTAGAGTCACCCCTCCACTTT.

V usage is TRBV10-2 and J usage is TRBJ1-5, with D possibly matching TRBD1 (6 bases). The CDR3 covers 13 residues. The V gene's germline CDR1 is WSHSY and CDR2 SAAADI. Between the trimmed V and J ends, which lost 4 bases and 2 bases, there was a span of 6 bases. Written as DNA, the CDR3 is TGCGCCAGCAGTGGGACAGGCAATCAGCCCCAGCATTTT. Translated: CASSGTGNQPQHF.

This clone was observed a single time. The chain couples TRBV10-2 to TRBJ2-7; TRBD2 aligns across 14 bases. Trimming at V came to 8 bases and at J to 7 bases, leaving 19 bases not matched to a gene. Per germline, CDR1 WSHSY and CDR2 SAAADI. CDR3 length: 18 amino acids. The chain's CDR3 is CASSKPGLAGEMFWEQYF. The CDR3, as DNA: TGCGCCAGCTCGAAGCCGGGACTAGCGGGGGAGATGTTTTGGGAGCAGTACTTC.

The rearrangement uses TRBV5-1 and TRBJ1-6; D is perhaps TRBD1 (5 bases). Germline V CDR1 and CDR2: SGHRS, YFSETQ. The V end was cut by 0 bases, the J end by 0 bases, with 10 bases between. This CDR3 has 17 amino acids. CDR3 coding DNA: TGCGCCAGCAGCTTGGGGGGCCGAAGCTCCTATAATTCACCCCTCCACTTT. Its translation is CASSLGGRSSYNSPLHF.

The chain recombines TRBV28 with TRBJ2-6, with 7 bases fitting TRBD2. The CDR3 is 18 amino acids. Germline values: CDR1 MDHEN, CDR2 SYDVKM. The V and J ends lost 5 bases and 1 base, in that order; junction bases with no gene match: 11. The DNA of the CDR3 is TGTGCCAGCAGTCTCCCTAGCGGTCTTATATCTGGGGCCAACGTCCTGACTTTC. Translating it yields CASSLPSGLISGANVLTF.

This sequence joins TRBV10-1 and TRBJ2-1, with D tentatively TRBD1 (6 bases). Germline V CDR1 and CDR2: WNHNN, SYGVQD (reference sequence). The CDR3 consists of 18 residues. The V gene lost 8 bases and the J gene lost 0 bases, with 23 bases spanning the gap. The DNA of the CDR3 is TGCGCCAGCGGTCGCATCTTACAGGGCTTACGCTCCTACAATGAGCAGTTCTTC. Translating it yields CASGRILQGLRSYNEQFF.

V gene TRBV27 combines with J gene TRBJ2-2, with 8 bases that match TRBD1. The CDR3 contains 18 residues. The germline V gene has CDR1 MNHEY and CDR2 SMNVEV (reference sequence). Trimming took 5 bases from V and 3 from J; bases not matched to a gene: 14. The CDR3 spells CASSPSLTGTGHTGELFF. CDR3 nucleotide sequence: TGTGCCAGCAGTCCATCACTTACCGGGACAGGCCACACCGGGGAGCTGTTTTTT.

In its sample, this clone was seen a few times. The chain carries TRBV10-3 and TRBJ2-5, with 9 bases identical to TRBD1. V shed 8 bases, J shed 7 bases, and the junction held 11 bases outside the gene matches. Germline V gene sequence: CDR1 ENHRY, CDR2 SYGVKD. There are 14 residues in the CDR3. The CDR3 loop reads CAIGTGTGSRTQYF. CDR3 DNA sequence: TGTGCCATCGGAACCGGGACAGGGTCAAGGACCCAGTACTTC.

This chain uses TRBV5-4 with TRBJ1-3, with 10 bases aligning to TRBD1. Trimming cost V 4 bases and J 2 bases; bases outside gene matches: 6. Germline V gene lookup returns CDR1 SGHNT and CDR2 YYREEE (reference sequence). The CDR3 has 16 amino acids. The CDR3 protein is CASSGTTGGTGNTIYF. CDR3 nucleotides: TGTGCCAGCAGCGGAACGACAGGGGGCACTGGAAACACCATATATTTT.

V is TRBV9 and J is TRBJ1-3; D remains unclear. The ends were cut back, 0 bases at V and 4 bases at J, with 11 bases in the middle. This CDR3 region has 15 residues. Germline values: CDR1 SGDLS, CDR2 YYNGEE. In DNA form, the CDR3 reads TGTGCCAGCAGCGTAGGGGGAGGGATGGGAAACACCATATATTTT. Its translation: CASSVGGGMGNTIYF.

This clone appeared a single time. The chain uses TRBV9 and TRBJ2-2, with D unresolved. V lost 5 bases, J lost 6 bases, and 23 bases lay in between. The CDR3 consists of 17 residues. Per the germline V gene, CDR1 is SGDLS and CDR2 is YYNGEE. Here the CDR3 DNA reads TGTGCCAGCAGTAACAAAGCAGGAACCACGCTTTCCGGGGAGCTGTTTTTT. It encodes CASSNKAGTTLSGELFF.

The chain uses TRBV7-9 and TRBJ1-2; D remains ambiguous. Trimming left V 5 bases short and J 4 bases short, with 14 bases between. Looked up from germline, CDR1 is SEHNR and CDR2 is FQNEAQ (reference sequence). The CDR3 has 14 residues. CDR3 loop: CASSLRTYSYGYTF. CDR3 bases: TGTGCCAGCAGCCTCAGGACTTATAGCTATGGCTACACCTTC.

The chain carries TRBV15 and TRBJ1-5, with 7 bases aligning to TRBD1. J lost 3 bases, V lost 3 bases, and 11 bases had no gene match. This CDR3 comprises 17 residues. Per the germline V gene, CDR1 is LNHNV and CDR2 is YYDKDF (reference sequence). The CDR3 region is CATSSGRVGTVNQPQHF. Written as DNA, the CDR3 is TGTGCCACCAGCAGTGGCCGGGTTGGGACAGTCAATCAGCCCCAGCATTTT.

The J gene is TRBJ2-3, the V gene TRBV7-9; D is perhaps TRBD1 (6 bases). Germline V gene data show CDR1 as SEHNR and CDR2 as FQNEAQ (reference sequence). The V and J ends lost 4 bases and 0 bases respectively, with 20 bases between them. CDR3 size: 18 residues. CDR3 nucleotides: TGTGCCAGCAGCTCCCCCTGGACAGCAGAGACTAGCACAGATACGCAGTATTTT. It translates to CASSSPWTAETSTDTQYF.

This chain uses TRBV6-1 with TRBJ2-7, with a possible D match to TRBD1 (6 bases). The V and J ends lost 2 bases and 3 bases respectively, with 35 bases between them. The CDR3 has 22 residues. Germline V gives CDR1 MNHNS, CDR2 SASEGT. DNA for the CDR3: TGTGCCAGCAGTGAAACTCTCGCCCCCCTGGGCGAACCGGGACATCTAATCTACGAGCAGTACTTC. This encodes CASSETLAPLGEPGHLIYEQYF.

The chain joins TRBV18 to TRBJ1-1; D is undetermined. The CDR3 extends over 15 amino acids. V was shortened by 4 bases and J by 0 bases, with 12 bases between the two germline ends. Germline CDR1 is KGHSH and CDR2 is LQKENI. Here the CDR3 reads CASSLPGFMNTEAFF. CDR3 nucleotides: TGTGCCAGCTCACTCCCGGGATTTATGAACACTGAAGCTTTCTTT.

The chain is built from TRBV7-4 and TRBJ1-1, with TRBD1 as a possible D gene (6 bases). CDR1 SGHVT and CDR2 SQSDAQ come from the germline V gene. With 0 bases removed from V and 1 base from J, the gap between germline ends came to 21 bases. The CDR3 is 19 amino acids. The CDR3 DNA reads as TGTGCCAGCAGCTTAGCCTCCCTTGACAAACGGACAGAGAACACTGAAGCTTTCTTT. Translated, it gives CASSLASLDKRTENTEAFF. Looking up the rest from reference TRBV7-4 and TRBJ1-1 gives the full variable domain: GAGVSQSPRYKVAKRGRDVALRCDSISGHVTLYWYRQTLGQGSEVLTYSQSDAQRDKSGRPSGRFSAERPERSVSTLKIQRTEQGDSAVYLCASSLASLDKRTENTEAFFGQGTRLTVV.

The genes are TRBV11-2 and TRBJ2-1; TRBD2 might be the D (5 bases). Germline CDR1 SGHAT, CDR2 FQNNGV. This CDR3 region has 19 residues. V was cut by 1 base and J by 7 bases, with 26 bases left in between. The CDR3 DNA sequence: TGTGCCAGCAGCTTAGCCGATCGGGGTCGAGGAACCTGGAATAATGAGCAGTTCTTC. This encodes CASSLADRGRGTWNNEQFF.

The CDR3 DNA follows: TGTGCCAGCAGCCTGGGACTAGCGGGGGGGTTTGGCGGGGAGCTGTTTTTT. Its translation is CASSLGLAGGFGGELFF. This sequence joins TRBV5-6 and TRBJ2-2; 16 bases are shared with TRBD2. The germline CDR1 and CDR2 sequences are SGHDT and YYEEEE. J was trimmed by 7 bases and V by 4 bases; bases with no gene match: 7. The CDR3 consists of 17 residues.

The rearrangement links TRBV9 to TRBJ2-5; TRBD2 matches at 9 bases. J lost 5 bases, V lost 2 bases, and 13 bases had no gene match. Germline V gene sequence: CDR1 SGDLS, CDR2 YYNGEE. The CDR3 is made up of 17 amino acids. DNA for the CDR3: TGTGCCAGCAGCGTTGGGGGCCAGCGGGGGGCCTGGGAGACCCAGTACTTC. As protein: CASSVGGQRGAWETQYF.

The chain employs TRBV14 and TRBJ1-1; tentative D call: TRBD1 (5 bases). The V gene's germline CDR1 is SGHDN and CDR2 FVKESK. Trimming removed 8 bases at V and 5 bases at J, with 21 bases between. The length of the CDR3 is 15 residues. DNA for the CDR3: TGTGCCAGCCGACTCACCTTAGGGGATAGAACTGAAGCTTTCTTT. It encodes CASRLTLGDRTEAFF.

V gene TRBV4-2 combines with J gene TRBJ1-4, with 7 bases fitting TRBD1. The CDR3 sequence is 20 residues long. The V segment lost 3 bases and the J segment 0 bases; nucleotides outside the gene matches: 16. Germline V gives CDR1 LGHNA, CDR2 YNFKEQ. The CDR3 reads CASSHRQGTSTRATNEKLFF. Here the CDR3 DNA reads TGTGCCAGCAGCCATAGACAGGGAACTAGCACTAGAGCAACTAATGAAAAACTGTTTTTT.

The chain joins TRBV6-1 to TRBJ2-4; perhaps TRBD1 as D (5 bases). Germline V CDR1 and CDR2: MNHNS, SASEGT. Trimming left V 6 bases short and J 0 bases short, with 12 bases between. The CDR3 length is 15 residues. The CDR3 DNA reads TGTGCCAGCAGGAGACCGACAGTAGCCAAAAACATTCAGTACTTC. Its translation is CASRRPTVAKNIQYF.

The chain couples TRBV7-2 to TRBJ2-3; 8 nucleotides agree with TRBD2. Germline V gene data show CDR1 as SGHTA and CDR2 as FQGNSA. The trim removed 4 bases at V and 4 bases at J, leaving 13 bases unmatched. There are 17 residues in the CDR3. CDR3 sequence: CASSCRGGPRYPDTQYF. CDR3 DNA sequence: TGTGCCAGCAGCTGTCGGGGGGGGCCAAGGTATCCAGATACGCAGTATTTT.

CDR3 in DNA: TGCAGCGTTGAAGATCGCCAGACAGGGACGAACACTGAAGCTTTCTTT. Its translation: CSVEDRQTGTNTEAFF. The chain joins TRBV29-1 to TRBJ1-1; 7 bases line up with TRBD1. CDR3 length equals 16 residues. Germline trimming cut 0 bases from V and 1 base from J; bases unmatched to any gene: 8. The V gene's germline CDR1 is SQVTM and CDR2 ANQGSEA.

V and J are TRBV25-1 and TRBJ1-5; the match to TRBD1 covers 9 bases. V was pared by 6 bases and J by 2 bases, with 2 bases of the junction left unmatched. This CDR3 spans 14 amino acids. Looked up from germline, CDR1 is MGHDK and CDR2 is SYGVNS. CDR3 region: CASRTGGRNQPQHF. The CDR3 bases are TGTGCCAGCAGGACAGGGGGTCGCAATCAGCCCCAGCATTTT. Full variable domain (rest looked up from reference TRBV25-1 and TRBJ1-5): EADIYQTPRYLVIGTGKKITLECSQTMGHDKMYWYQQDPGMELHLIHYSYGVNSTEKGDLSSESTVSRIRTEHFPLTLESARPSHTSQYLCASRTGGRNQPQHFGDGTRLSIL.

This chain connects TRBV4-3 to TRBJ2-6; weak D call: TRBD1 (7 bases). The CDR3 extends over 22 amino acids. Trimming pared 0 bases from V and 0 bases from J, leaving 24 bases between. CDR1 is LGHNA and CDR2 is YSLEER in the germline V gene. CDR3 sequence reads: CASSQERTGLHLGGSGANVLTF. The CDR3 coding sequence is TGCGCCAGCAGCCAAGAGAGGACAGGACTCCACTTGGGGGGCTCTGGGGCCAACGTCCTGACTTTC.

In its sample, this clone was seen once. V gene TRBV9 combines with J gene TRBJ1-2; TRBD1 matches at 8 bases. The germline V gene has CDR1 SGDLS and CDR2 YYNGEE. This CDR3 comprises 16 residues. V lost 3 bases and J lost 5; bases outside the gene matches: 12. The CDR3 loop reads CASSARQGTKDYGYTF. Here the CDR3 DNA reads TGTGCCAGCAGCGCCAGACAGGGGACTAAAGATTATGGCTACACCTTC.